This T cell receptor beta chain was recorded in a study of shared clonotypes between healthy human individuals. It was about 84 million PBMCs that unsorted samples used for genomic DNA. About this clone: Only one base separates this from a far larger clonotype, so it likely reflects a read error. In the same sample, other DNA sequences code for this CDR3.

Germline CDR1 is SGHTA and CDR2 is FQGNSA. The CDR3 spans 14 residues. The method was immunoSEQ multiplex PCR; TCRdb's version includes in-frame clones alone and lacks a portion of them. Among about 470,000 clones listed, roughly 77% were seen once. The J gene is TRBJ2-7, the V gene TRBV7-2; D might be TRBD1 (5 bases). What was sequenced was PBMCs. The TCR originated in a woman between 40 and 50 years old in good health. Some clones in this sample may be carry-over from other donors' samples. The CDR3 protein is CASSFFDRSYEQYF. The CDR3 DNA reads TGTGCCAGCAGTTTCTTTGACAGATCCTACGAGCAATACTTC.